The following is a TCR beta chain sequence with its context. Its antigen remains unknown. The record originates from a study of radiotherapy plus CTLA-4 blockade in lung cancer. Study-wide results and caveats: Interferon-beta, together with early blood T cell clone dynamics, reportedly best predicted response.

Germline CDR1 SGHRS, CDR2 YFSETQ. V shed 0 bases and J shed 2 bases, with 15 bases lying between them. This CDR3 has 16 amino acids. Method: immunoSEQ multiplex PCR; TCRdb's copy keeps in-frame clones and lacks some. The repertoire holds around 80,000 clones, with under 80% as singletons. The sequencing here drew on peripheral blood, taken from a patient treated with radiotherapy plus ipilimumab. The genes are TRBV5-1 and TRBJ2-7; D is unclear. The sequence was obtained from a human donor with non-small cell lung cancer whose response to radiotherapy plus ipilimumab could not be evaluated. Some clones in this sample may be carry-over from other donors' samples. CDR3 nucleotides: TGCGCCAGCAGCTTGGCCGCGCCTCCAGAGGCCTACGAGCAGTACTTC. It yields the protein CASSLAAPPEAYEQYF.